Presented here are 10 T cell receptor beta chains from one specimen sequenced in a study of T-cell reconstitution after alpha-beta-depleted transplantation in children. Unique molecular identifiers were used in preparing the TCRbeta library. MiXCR, applied by TCRdb to the PCR reads, yields one record per CDR3 protein. The sample lists about 500,000 distinct CDR3 sequences; approximately 32% were seen once. The material sequenced was PBMCs from the stem cell graft donor, taken from the stem cell graft. The receptors were gathered from a human donor who donated a stem cell graft to a child with aplastic anemia.

The chain links TRBV14 to TRBJ2-1, with 12 bases identical to TRBD2. Looked up from germline, CDR1 is SGHDN and CDR2 is FVKESK. J lost 6 bases, V lost 2 bases, and 5 bases had no gene match. The CDR3 totals 16 residues. CDR3: CASSQRTSGMGNEQFF. The CDR3 nucleotides are TGTGCCAGCAGCCAAAGGACTAGCGGGATGGGCAATGAGCAGTTCTTC. The full variable domain, its missing parts supplied by reference TRBV14 and TRBJ2-1, is EAGVTQFPSHSVIEKGQTVTLRCDPISGHDNLYWYRRVMGKEIKFLLHFVKESKQDESGMPNNRFLAERTGGTYSTLKVQPAELEDSGVYFCASSQRTSGMGNEQFFGPGTRLTVL.

The chain joins TRBV30 to TRBJ2-6; no clear D. The CDR3 has 14 residues. The germline V gene has CDR1 GTSNPN and CDR2 SVGIG (reference sequence). V was pared by 6 bases and J by 0 bases, with 9 bases between. The CDR3, as DNA: TGTGCCTGTCCCGATGTCTCTGGGGCCAACGTCCTGACTTTC. Protein product: CACPDVSGANVLTF.

V usage is TRBV5-1 and J usage is TRBJ2-5; possibly TRBD2 for D (5 bases). Trimming removed 0 bases from V and 2 bases from J, with 8 bases in between. Germline lookup yields CDR1 SGHRS and CDR2 YFSETQ. The CDR3 is made up of 14 amino acids. CDR3: CASSLAREQETQYF. CDR3 DNA sequence: TGCGCCAGCAGCTTGGCCCGGGAACAAGAGACCCAGTACTTC. Full variable domain (remainder filled in from reference TRBV5-1 and TRBJ2-5): KAGVTQTPRYLIKTRGQQVTLSCSPISGHRSVSWYQQTPGQGLQFLFEYFSETQRNKGNFPGRFSGRQFSNSRSEMNVSTLELGDSALYLCASSLAREQETQYFGPGTRLLVL.

This clonotype has only a few counts. This rearrangement joins TRBV9 to TRBJ2-1; TRBD2 matches at 8 bases. Germline loops: CDR1 SGDLS, CDR2 YYNGEE. With 4 bases clipped from V and 9 bases from J, the junction kept 9 bases outside the gene matches. The CDR3 has 14 amino acids. CDR3 loop: CASSPRGLDIEQFF. DNA for the CDR3: TGTGCCAGCAGCCCAAGGGGACTAGACATTGAGCAGTTCTTC.

This clonotype was seen a few times. The chain uses TRBV6-1 and TRBJ2-5; tentative D call: TRBD1 (7 bases). Germline assignment: CDR1 MNHNS and CDR2 SASEGT. V was cut by 7 bases and J by 2 bases, with 11 bases left in between. The CDR3 is made up of 13 amino acids. CDR3 sequence: CASTQGGQETQYF. The CDR3 DNA reads as TGTGCCAGCACTCAGGGGGGACAAGAGACCCAGTACTTC.

The rearrangement uses TRBV18 and TRBJ2-2; 8 nucleotides line up with TRBD1. The CDR3 has 16 residues. Germline CDR1 reads KGHSH; CDR2 reads LQKENI. V shed 4 bases and J 1 base; nucleotides not matched to a gene: 5. The CDR3 DNA reads as TGTGCCAGCTCACAGACCGGGACAGGGAACACCGGGGAGCTGTTTTTT. The encoded protein is CASSQTGTGNTGELFF.

This clonotype has just a few counts. The J gene is TRBJ1-2, the V gene TRBV25-1; unclear D gene. CDR1 and CDR2 from the germline V gene are MGHDK and SYGVNS. The CDR3 has 15 residues. Trimming removed 5 bases from V and 2 bases from J, with 15 bases in between. CDR3 amino acids: CASSSQTTANYGYTF. The CDR3 nucleotides are TGTGCCAGCAGTTCACAAACGACGGCAAACTATGGCTACACCTTC.

The chain links TRBV5-6 to TRBJ1-4, with D possibly being TRBD1 (6 bases). Germline loops: CDR1 SGHDT, CDR2 YYEEEE. The length of the CDR3 is 16 residues. V was cut by 2 bases and J by 1 base, with 12 bases left in between. The DNA of the CDR3 is TGTGCCAGCAGCTTAGCAGGGGTCGGAACTAATGAAAAACTGTTTTTT. It is translated as CASSLAGVGTNEKLFF. The entire variable domain, with the rest obtained from reference TRBV5-6 and TRBJ1-4, is as follows: DAGVTQSPTHLIKTRGQQVTLRCSPKSGHDTVSWYQQALGQGPQFIFQYYEEEERQRGNFPDRFSGHQFPNYSSELNVNALLLGDSALYLCASSLAGVGTNEKLFFGSGTQLSVL.

The V gene is TRBV7-8, the J gene TRBJ2-5; D not resolved. Germline-derived CDR1 and CDR2 are SGHVS and FQNEAQ. The CDR3 runs 13 residues. Trimming took 5 bases from V and 5 from J, leaving 12 bases between them. DNA of the CDR3: TGTGCCAGCAGCCCAACTATTGGCGAGACCCAGTACTTC. Its protein is CASSPTIGETQYF. The variable domain in full, completed from reference TRBV7-8 and TRBJ2-5, reads GAGVSQSPRYKVAKRGQDVALRCDPISGHVSLFWYQQALGQGPEFLTYFQNEAQLDKSGLPSDRFFAERPEGSVSTLKIQRTQQEDSAVYLCASSPTIGETQYFGPGTRLLVL.

This clonotype was detected only a few times. This chain connects TRBV5-1 to TRBJ2-3; D gene uncertain. Germline V gene sequence: CDR1 SGHRS, CDR2 YFSETQ. CDR3 length equals 16 residues. The V end lost 0 bases, the J end lost 6 bases, and 17 bases lay between the germline ends. CDR3: CASSLDSSTSLDTQYF. The CDR3 DNA follows: TGCGCCAGCAGCTTGGACTCTTCTACCTCCCTGGATACGCAGTATTTT.